A selection of T cell receptor beta chains follows, all from one sample in a study of blood T cell repertoires in COVID-19. Here immunoSEQ multiplex PCR was the method, and the copy in TCRdb shows in-frame clones only, minus some. The sample lists roughly 150,000 clones, more than 70% occurring once. The sample consisted of peripheral blood. The receptors stem from a man aged 55 to 70 with acute or convalescent COVID-19. Both conserved end residues are part of each CDR3.

J | V | CDR3
TRBJ1-2 | TRBV11-2 | CASSLGQGGYTF
TRBJ2-3 | TRBV9 | CASSVRPSGASITDTQYF
TRBJ1-5 | TRBV24-1 | CATSDPQTGGNQPQHF
TRBJ2-5 | TRBV6-2/TRBV6-3 | CASSYAGGTGETQYF
TRBJ2-7 | TRBV9 | CASSPGGAGGIYEQYF
TRBJ1-4 | TRBV19 | CASSIVEGATNEKLFF
TRBJ1-4 | TRBV6-4 | CASSGGQGAQFVDEKLFF
TRBJ1-4 | TRBV5-1 | CASSPGGGQRNEKLFF
TRBJ2-3 | TRBV11-2 | CASSSLYMGASGGNTQYF
TRBJ1-5 | TRBV6-1 | CASSEDRNRVYQPQHF
TRBJ2-7 | TRBV7-8 | CASSSDLATYEQYF
TRBJ2-7 | TRBV6-5 | CASRRLAGGEYF
TRBJ1-3 | TRBV6-5 | CASKSSNTIYF
TRBJ1-1 | TRBV7-9 | CASNREGGTEAFF
TRBJ1-5 | TRBV19 | CASSMRALRVGNQPQHF
TRBJ1-4 | TRBV3-1/TRBV3-2 | CASTHRGNGEKLFF
TRBJ1-5 | TRBV18 | CASSPPGGNQPQHF
TRBJ1-4 | TRBV14 | CASSQGILFGTGVEKLFF
TRBJ1-1 | TRBV19 | CASSMPGQGMNTEAFF
TRBJ2-7 | TRBV7-9 | CASSSSGRPAYEQYF
TRBJ2-3 | TRBV7-9 | CASSFGRGGTDTQYF
TRBJ1-1 | TRBV5-1 | CASSLGGFTEAFF
TRBJ1-1 | TRBV12-5 | CASGSPLGQANTEAFF
TRBJ1-2 | TRBV2 | CASSSRRVLSYTF
TRBJ2-1 | TRBV10-3 | CAISAGTGDDEQFF
TRBJ2-7 | TRBV7-9 | CASGTEISYEQYF
TRBJ1-4 | TRBV4-2 | CASSHPSGDEDEKLFF
TRBJ2-1 | TRBV11-2 | CASRRQGSSYNEQFF
TRBJ1-4 | TRBV7-9 | CALGEEDEKLFF
TRBJ2-3 | TRBV3-1/TRBV3-2 | CASSLAGGLRGNTQYF
TRBJ1-4 | TRBV30 | CAWSRRGGGRDEKLFF
TRBJ1-2 | TRBV5-4 | CASSLREGSGYTF
TRBJ1-3 | TRBV7-2 | CASSLSQASSGNTIYF
TRBJ1-3 | TRBV7-8 | CASSKQDSGNTIYF
TRBJ2-7 | TRBV24-1 | CATSVQGFYEQYF
TRBJ2-5 | TRBV7-2 | CASSLNRGETQYF
TRBJ2-2 | TRBV9 | CASSVADSPGYGELFF
TRBJ1-2 | TRBV6-6 | CASSYSSGDYGYTF
TRBJ2-3 | TRBV4-1 | CASSQGPGGTDTQYF
TRBJ1-3 | TRBV6-1 | CASSEVRQGRAGNTIYF
TRBJ1-5 | TRBV9 | CASSVTGGRQPQHF
TRBJ2-2 | TRBV7-9 | CARTIGGGNTGELFF
TRBJ2-1 | TRBV9 | CASSAAPLLANSYNEQFF
TRBJ1-4 | TRBV3-1/TRBV3-2 | CASSQDGRDNEKLFF
TRBJ2-3 | TRBV29-1 | CSVEHGLAGTDTQYF